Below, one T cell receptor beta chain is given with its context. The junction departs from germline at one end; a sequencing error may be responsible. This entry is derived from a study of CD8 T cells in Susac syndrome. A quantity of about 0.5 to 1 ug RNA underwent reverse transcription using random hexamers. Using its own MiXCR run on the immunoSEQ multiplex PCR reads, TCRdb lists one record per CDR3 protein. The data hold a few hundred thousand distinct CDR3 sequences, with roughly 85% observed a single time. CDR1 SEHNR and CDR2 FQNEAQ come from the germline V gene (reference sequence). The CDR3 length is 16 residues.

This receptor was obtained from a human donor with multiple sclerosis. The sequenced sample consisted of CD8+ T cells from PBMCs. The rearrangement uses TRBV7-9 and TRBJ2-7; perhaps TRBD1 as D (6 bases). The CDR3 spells CAISEDRDTLWDEQYF. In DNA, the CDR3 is TGTGCCATCAGCGAAGATAGGGACACCCTTTGGGACGAGCAGTACTTC.